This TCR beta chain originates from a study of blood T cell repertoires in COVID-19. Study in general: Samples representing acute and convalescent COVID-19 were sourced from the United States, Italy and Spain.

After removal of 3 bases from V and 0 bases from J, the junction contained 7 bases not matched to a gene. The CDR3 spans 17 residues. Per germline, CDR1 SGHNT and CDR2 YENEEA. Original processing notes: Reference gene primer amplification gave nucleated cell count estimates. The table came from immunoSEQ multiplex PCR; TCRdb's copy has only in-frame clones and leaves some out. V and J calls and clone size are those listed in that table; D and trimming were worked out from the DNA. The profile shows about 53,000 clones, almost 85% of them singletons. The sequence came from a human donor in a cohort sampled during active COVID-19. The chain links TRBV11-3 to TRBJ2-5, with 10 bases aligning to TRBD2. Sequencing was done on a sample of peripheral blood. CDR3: CASSLASGSKYQETQYF. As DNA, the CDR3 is TGTGCCAGCAGCTTGGCTAGCGGGAGCAAGTACCAAGAGACCCAGTACTTC.